The sample holds a few counts of the clone carrying this T cell receptor (beta chain). The DNA is left out, because the CDR3 cannot be placed on it with certainty; the CDR3 is given as TCRdb lists it. The source of the sample is a study of blood T cell repertoires in COVID-19. About the study: The United States, Italy and Spain provided the acute and convalescent COVID-19 samples.

Authors' processing steps: From reference gene primer amplification, estimates of nucleated cell counts were derived. TCRdb keeps only in-frame clones here, not all; method: immunoSEQ multiplex PCR. V, J and clone size reflect that table, while D and trimming were determined from the DNA. Of some 120,000 clones listed, just under 85% are singletons. From its first to its last residue, the CDR3 has 11 amino acids. Germline-derived CDR1 and CDR2 are GTSNPN and SVGIG (reference sequence). Sample: peripheral blood. The receptor was derived from a woman in her forties or fifties with acute or convalescent COVID-19. The rearrangement links TRBV30 to TRBJ1-2. The CDR3: CAWSVGPGNTF.